A single sample gave rise to the 12 T cell receptor beta chains below, sequenced in a study of blood T cell repertoires in COVID-19. TCRdb's copy holds only in-frame clones and misses some; the assay was immunoSEQ multiplex PCR. The sample shows about 150,000 clones, roughly four fifths of them seen only once. The sequenced material came from peripheral blood. The source of these receptors is a woman over 75 with acute or convalescent COVID-19.

The chain recombines TRBV4-2 with TRBJ2-7, with D possibly TRBD2 on 6 matching bases. V gave up 1 base and J gave up 7 bases, with 20 bases separating them. The length of the CDR3 is 16 residues. The germline V gene has CDR1 LGHNA and CDR2 YNFKEQ. In DNA form, the CDR3 reads TGTGCCAGCAGCCAAGGGGGCGGCGCGGGGTTGCGTGAGCAGTACTTC. Its protein product is CASSQGGGAGLREQYF.

This chain connects TRBV9 to TRBJ2-5; the match to TRBD2 covers 10 bases. The CDR3 has 16 amino acids. Germline assignment: CDR1 SGDLS and CDR2 YYNGEE. Trimming cost V 3 bases and J 3 bases; bases outside gene matches: 8. The CDR3 region is CASSAGSGGAKETQYF. The CDR3 coding sequence is TGTGCCAGCAGCGCTGGCAGCGGGGGGGCCAAAGAGACCCAGTACTTC.

The chain links TRBV7-3 to TRBJ1-1; 9 positions agree with TRBD1. The length of the CDR3 is 16 residues. Germline CDR1 SGHTA, CDR2 FQGTGA. Trimming at V came to 1 base and at J to 8 bases, leaving 11 bases not matched to a gene. DNA of the CDR3: TGTGCCAGCAGCTTAATGGTGTTGGACAGGGGTTCCGAAGCTTTCTTT. Translation gives CASSLMVLDRGSEAFF.

The chain links TRBV7-9 to TRBJ2-2, with D perhaps TRBD1 (6 bases). CDR1 and CDR2 (germline): SEHNR, FQNEAQ (reference sequence). Trimming removed 6 bases at V and 1 base at J, with 15 bases between. The CDR3 is 16 amino acids. In DNA form, the CDR3 reads TGTGCCAGCAGTTTCAGGGACACCAAGAACACCGGGGAGCTGTTTTTT. Translated, it gives CASSFRDTKNTGELFF.

This clone was found a few times. This chain connects TRBV3-1 (or the pseudogene TRBV3-2) to TRBJ2-2; 8 nucleotides agree with TRBD2. The germline V gene has CDR1 LGHDT and CDR2 YNNKEL (reference sequence). The junction had 3 bases not matched to a gene; V was cut back by 2 bases and J by 7 bases. This CDR3 has 14 residues. CDR3 in amino acids: CASSQNSGVGELFF. The CDR3 DNA follows: TGTGCCAGCAGCCAAAATAGCGGGGTCGGGGAGCTGTTTTTT.

The CDR3 loop is CASSNRGRLDTEAFF. The CDR3 nucleotides are TGTGCCAGTAGCAACAGGGGGCGTTTAGACACTGAAGCTTTCTTT. J is TRBJ1-1 and V is TRBV19; 9 bases agree with TRBD1. CDR3 size: 15 residues. V shed 6 bases and J 3 bases; nucleotides not matched to a gene: 8. Per the germline V gene, CDR1 is LNHDA and CDR2 is SQIVND (reference sequence).

This clone was counted only a few times. V is TRBV10-3 and J is TRBJ2-5, with TRBD2 matching over 7 bases. The CDR3 consists of 14 residues. V lost 6 bases and J lost 0; bases outside the gene matches: 4. Germline V lookup: CDR1 ENHRY, CDR2 SYGVKD. The CDR3 here is CAISGGGYQETQYF. Written as DNA, the CDR3 is TGTGCCATCAGCGGGGGAGGGTACCAAGAGACCCAGTACTTC.

This chain links TRBV6-5 with TRBJ1-1; 8 bases are shared with TRBD1. Unmatched junction bases numbered 3, after V lost 5 bases and J lost 4 bases. The CDR3 is 13 amino acids. CDR1 is MNHEY and CDR2 is SVGAGI in the germline V gene. Here the CDR3 DNA reads TGTGCCAGCAGTCTCGACAGGGGCACTGAAGCTTTCTTT. This encodes CASSLDRGTEAFF.

V gene TRBV19 combines with J gene TRBJ1-1; 7 bases map to TRBD1. The trim removed 4 bases at V and 3 bases at J, leaving 14 bases unmatched. This CDR3 is 17 amino acids long. Germline CDR1 reads LNHDA; CDR2 reads SQIVND (reference sequence). DNA of the CDR3: TGTGCCAGTAGTAATACAGGGGCTCCTCTTGTGGACACTGAAGCTTTCTTT. It translates to CASSNTGAPLVDTEAFF.

The chain couples TRBV7-2 to TRBJ2-5; TRBD2 matches at 11 bases. The CDR3 spans 17 residues. Unmatched junction bases numbered 9, after V lost 1 base and J lost 5 bases. From germline, CDR1 is SGHTA and CDR2 FQGNSA. The CDR3 region is CASSLGMASGGWETQYF. DNA of the CDR3: TGTGCCAGCAGCTTAGGGATGGCTAGCGGGGGGTGGGAGACCCAGTACTTC. Variable domain in full (rest from reference TRBV7-2 and TRBJ2-5): GAGVSQSPSNKVTEKGKDVELRCDPISGHTALYWYRQSLGQGLEFLIYFQGNSAPDKSGLPSDRFSAERTGGSVSTLTIQRTQQEDSAVYLCASSLGMASGGWETQYFGPGTRLLVL.

The gene calls are TRBV4-1 and TRBJ1-4, with D tentatively TRBD1 (6 bases). The CDR3 has 16 residues. Per germline, CDR1 MGHRA and CDR2 YSYEKL. The V and J ends lost 1 base and 0 bases respectively, with 9 bases between them. The CDR3 protein is CASSQGDTPTNEKLFF. CDR3 nucleotide sequence: TGCGCCAGCAGCCAAGGGGACACCCCAACTAATGAAAAACTGTTTTTT.

This chain links TRBV5-3 with TRBJ1-1; TRBD1 matches at 10 bases. TRBV5-3 is designated an ORF whose function remains uncertain. The J segment lost 1 base and the V segment lost 4 bases, leaving 4 bases of the junction unmatched. CDR3 size: 15 residues. CDR3 sequence reads: CARSAGQGGNTEAFF. CDR3 DNA sequence: TGTGCCAGAAGCGCTGGACAGGGGGGGAACACTGAAGCTTTCTTT.